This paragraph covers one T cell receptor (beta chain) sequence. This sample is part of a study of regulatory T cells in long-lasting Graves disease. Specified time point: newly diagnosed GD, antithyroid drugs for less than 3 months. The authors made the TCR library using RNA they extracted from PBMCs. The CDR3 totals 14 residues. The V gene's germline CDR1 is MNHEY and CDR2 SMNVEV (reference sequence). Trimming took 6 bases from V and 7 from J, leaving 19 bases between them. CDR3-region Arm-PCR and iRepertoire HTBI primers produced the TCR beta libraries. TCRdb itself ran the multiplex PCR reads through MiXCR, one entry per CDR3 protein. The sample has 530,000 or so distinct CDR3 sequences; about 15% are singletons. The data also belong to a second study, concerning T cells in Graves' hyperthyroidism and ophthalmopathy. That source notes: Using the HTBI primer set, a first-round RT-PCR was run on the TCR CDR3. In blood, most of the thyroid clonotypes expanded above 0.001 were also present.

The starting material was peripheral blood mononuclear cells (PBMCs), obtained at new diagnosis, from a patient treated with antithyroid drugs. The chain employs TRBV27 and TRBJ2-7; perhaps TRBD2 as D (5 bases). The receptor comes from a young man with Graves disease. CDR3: CASRPGPRVVEQYF. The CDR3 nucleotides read TGTGCCAGCAGACCGGGTCCGAGGGTGGTGGAGCAGTACTTC.